Listed here are 28 T cell receptor beta chains from one sample, sequenced in a study of blood T cells in healthy people across ages. A second PCR, run for roughly 7 to 11 cycles, used a sample-barcoded 5' primer plus a J-beta primer mix. TCRdb processed the 5' RACE reads anew with MiXCR; each CDR3 protein has one entry. Found here are 1,100,000 or so distinct CDR3 sequences, more than 35% of them singletons; the top ten hold approximately 19%. The specimen sequenced was blood. The receptors here all came from a woman aged 60-75 years in good health.

The genes are TRBV7-6 and TRBJ2-5; 11 bases are a match to TRBD1. Losses at the gene ends were 5 bases for V and 5 bases for J; bases not matched to a gene: 4. Germline V CDR1 and CDR2: SGHVS, FNYEAQ. The CDR3 has 14 amino acids. CDR3 residues: CASSKDRGHETQYF. CDR3 DNA sequence: TGTGCCAGCAGCAAGGACAGGGGGCATGAGACCCAGTACTTC. Filled out from reference TRBV7-6 and TRBJ2-5, the complete variable domain reads GAGVSQSPRYKVTKRGQDVALRCDPISGHVSLYWYRQALGQGPEFLTYFNYEAQQDKSGLPNDRFSAERPEGSISTLTIQRTEQRDSAMYRCASSKDRGHETQYFGPGTRLLVL.

In its sample, this clonotype was seen a few times. The chain links TRBV9 to TRBJ2-4; 11 positions agree with TRBD2. Near its end, the DNA agrees better with TRBJ2-7, so the J call may be wrong. CDR1 is SGDLS and CDR2 is YYNGEE in the germline V gene. The CDR3 runs 15 residues. The CDR3 sequence is CASSATSGRADEQYF. The CDR3 DNA reads TGTGCCAGCAGCGCTACTAGCGGGAGAGCCGACGAGCAGTACTTC.

Points on this clonotype: The junction differs from germline at one of its ends, possibly a read error. The chain links TRBV7-8 to TRBJ2-3; D call uncertain. The length of the CDR3 is 13 residues. CDR1 is SGHVS and CDR2 is FQNEAQ in the germline V gene. The CDR3 region is CAGSTRLPDTQYF. CDR3 DNA: TGTGCCGGCAGCACCAGACTGCCAGATACGCAGTATTTT. The full variable domain, its missing parts supplied by reference TRBV7-8 and TRBJ2-3, is GAGVSQSPRYKVAKRGQDVALRCDPISGHVSLFWYQQALGQGPEFLTYFQNEAQLDKSGLPSDRFFAERPEGSVSTLKIQRTQQEDSAVYLCAGSTRLPDTQYFGPGTRLTVL.

The rearrangement joins TRBV6-4 to TRBJ2-1; possible D gene TRBD2, 5 bases. V lost 8 bases, J lost 10 bases, and 9 bases lay in between. CDR1 and CDR2 (germline): MRHNA, SNTAGT. The CDR3 has 10 residues. CDR3 protein: CASLTGEQFF. CDR3 coding DNA: TGTGCCAGCCTGACGGGAGAGCAGTTCTTC.

The chain joins TRBV27 to TRBJ2-7, with D hard to call. Trimming removed 5 bases at V and 1 base at J, with 12 bases between. Per the germline V gene, CDR1 is MNHEY and CDR2 is SMNVEV (reference sequence). CDR3 length: 14 residues. The CDR3 sequence: CASSLQIGSYEQYF. The CDR3 DNA is TGTGCCAGCAGTCTACAAATTGGGTCCTACGAGCAGTACTTC.

The chain employs TRBV7-6 and TRBJ2-3, with TRBD2 matching over 9 bases. The length of the CDR3 is 16 residues. In germline, CDR1 is SGHVS, CDR2 FNYEAQ. The V and J ends lost 1 base and 8 bases, in that order; junction bases with no gene match: 10. CDR3 in amino acids: CASSLVGLANRVTQYF. CDR3 nucleotides: TGTGCCAGCAGCTTAGTGGGACTAGCTAACCGAGTTACGCAGTATTTT.

This clonotype has ten or more counts. V gene TRBV19 combines with J gene TRBJ2-1; TRBD2 matches 9 bases. The CDR3 is 15 residues long. Germline trimming cut 1 base from V and 6 bases from J; bases unmatched to any gene: 4. The germline CDR1 and CDR2 sequences are LNHDA and SQIVND (reference sequence). The CDR3 is CASSIAGTSFNEQFF. CDR3 nucleotide sequence: TGTGCCAGTAGTATAGCCGGGACTAGCTTCAATGAGCAGTTCTTC.

The chain has TRBV27 and TRBJ2-4; tentatively, D is TRBD1 (6 bases). The DNA end is a closer match to TRBJ2-7, so the J assignment may be wrong. This CDR3 contains 15 residues. Germline-derived CDR1 and CDR2 are MNHEY and SMNVEV (reference sequence). The CDR3 nucleotides read TGTGCCAGCAGTTTAGGGGGCGGTACCTCCTACGAGCAGTACTTC. It translates to CASSLGGGTSYEQYF.

This clonotype occurred a few times. V is TRBV11-3 and J is TRBJ2-1; 10 bases fit TRBD2. The CDR3 length is 17 residues. Per the germline V gene, CDR1 is SGHNT and CDR2 is YENEEA. V gave up 2 bases and J gave up 7 bases; unmatched junction bases: 11. The CDR3, as DNA: TGTGCCAGCAGCTTACGAGTGGGACTAGCGAGTAGGAATGAGCAGTTCTTC. The encoded protein is CASSLRVGLASRNEQFF.

This clonotype was counted only a few times. The chain uses TRBV13 and TRBJ2-7, with 9 bases that match TRBD2. Germline V gene lookup returns CDR1 PRHDT and CDR2 FYEKMQ (reference sequence). The CDR3 sequence is 15 residues long. The V segment lost 5 bases and the J segment 6 bases; nucleotides outside the gene matches: 11. CDR3 nucleotides: TGTGCCAGCAGCCCCGGGCCTAGCGGGAATTTCGAGCAGTACTTC. Translation gives CASSPGPSGNFEQYF.

The chain links TRBV28 to TRBJ2-3; 8 nucleotides agree with TRBD2. Germline CDR1 is MDHEN and CDR2 is SYDVKM. Trimming removed 4 bases from V and 2 bases from J; junction bases left unmatched: 8. The CDR3 totals 16 residues. CDR3 nucleotide sequence: TGTGCCAGCAGTTCAAGACTAGCGAGAGTCACAGATACGCAGTATTTT. It codes for CASSSRLARVTDTQYF.

The chain couples TRBV27 to TRBJ2-7, with D maybe TRBD1 (6 bases). V was cut by 4 bases and J by 8 bases, with 12 bases left in between. Germline CDR1 is MNHEY and CDR2 is SMNVEV (reference sequence). The CDR3 runs to 12 residues. The CDR3 DNA sequence: TGTGCCAGCAGTTCGTCCGGGACAAAGCAGTACTTC. This translates into CASSSSGTKQYF.

A few counts support this clonotype. The chain carries TRBV7-2 and TRBJ2-5, with 7 bases matching TRBD2. The CDR3 is made up of 13 amino acids. Germline-derived CDR1 and CDR2 are SGHTA and FQGNSA. The junction had 7 bases not matched to a gene; V was cut back by 5 bases and J by 7 bases. CDR3 nucleotide sequence: TGTGCCAGCAGCGGGGGGAGGGGATGGACCCAGTACTTC. Translation: CASSGGRGWTQYF.

With regard to this clonotype: The junction departs from germline at one end; a sequencing error may be responsible. This chain uses TRBV15 with TRBJ2-1; D is undetermined. The CDR3 sequence is 14 residues long. Germline CDR1 reads LNHNV; CDR2 reads YYDKDF (reference sequence). CDR3 DNA sequence: TGTGCTACCAGCAGAGCCCTCGCCTACAATGAGCAGTTCTTC. Protein sequence: CATSRALAYNEQFF.

J is TRBJ2-1 and V is TRBV4-2; D may be TRBD2 (5 bases). The CDR3 contains 15 residues. V was cut by 5 bases and J by 1 base, with 12 bases left in between. CDR1 is LGHNA, CDR2 YNFKEQ, per germline. The CDR3 loop is CASSEAAQSYNEQFF. CDR3 nucleotide sequence: TGTGCCAGCAGCGAAGCGGCCCAGTCCTACAATGAGCAGTTCTTC.

In this sample, this clonotype turned up a few times. This chain links TRBV28 with TRBJ2-3; D gene unclear. Germline V gene data show CDR1 as MDHEN and CDR2 as SYDVKM. V shed 6 bases and J shed 1 base, with 14 bases lying between them. CDR3 length: 15 residues. Here the CDR3 DNA reads TGTGCCAGCAGCCAGACCACGGCACGCACAGATACGCAGTATTTT. Translating it yields CASSQTTARTDTQYF. Complete variable domain (other parts from reference TRBV28 and TRBJ2-3): DVKVTQSSRYLVKRTGEKVFLECVQDMDHENMFWYRQDPGLGLRLIYFSYDVKMKEKGDIPEGYSVSREKKERFSLILESASTNQTSMYLCASSQTTARTDTQYFGPGTRLTVL.

The V call is TRBV5-1, the J call TRBJ2-1; TRBD2 matches at 7 bases. V dropped 0 bases and J dropped 10; count of bases not matched to a gene: 7. Germline CDR1 SGHRS, CDR2 YFSETQ. The CDR3 consists of 14 residues. CDR3 bases: TGCGCCAGCAGCTTGGGAGCGGGACGACTGGAGCAGTTCTTC. It is translated as CASSLGAGRLEQFF.

The V and J genes are TRBV20-1 and TRBJ2-3; TRBD2 agrees at 8 bases. The CDR3 loop spans 15 amino acids. The trim removed 4 bases at V and 0 bases at J, leaving 6 bases unmatched. Germline CDR1 reads DFQATT; CDR2 reads SNEGSKA (reference sequence). The CDR3 region is CSATISGTSTDTQYF. Here the CDR3 DNA reads TGCAGTGCTACCATTAGCGGGACTAGCACAGATACGCAGTATTTT.

The genes are TRBV11-2 and TRBJ2-7, with D possibly TRBD1 on 6 matching bases. The CDR3 runs to 16 residues. Germline CDR1 SGHAT, CDR2 FQNNGV. Deletions cut 5 bases from V and 0 bases from J, with 17 bases between. Written as DNA, the CDR3 is TGTGCCAGCAGCCCGGACCCCTACAGGGCCTCCTACGAGCAGTACTTC. It is translated as CASSPDPYRASYEQYF.

The chain joins TRBV20-1 to TRBJ1-5, with D perhaps matching TRBD1 (5 bases). The CDR3 contains 16 residues. The germline V gene encodes CDR1 DFQATT and CDR2 SNEGSKA (reference sequence). V lost 0 bases and J 0 bases, leaving 12 bases between the germline ends. The CDR3 bases are TGCAGTGCTAGAGATTTTGGGGCAGCTAGCAATCAGCCCCAGCATTTT. The encoded protein is CSARDFGAASNQPQHF.

The CDR3 sequence is CSVEGSGATYEQYF. The CDR3 nucleotides are TGCAGCGTTGAAGGCTCAGGGGCAACCTACGAGCAGTACTTC. The chain joins TRBV29-1 to TRBJ2-7; perhaps TRBD1 as D (6 bases). This CDR3 region has 14 residues. From germline, CDR1 is SQVTM and CDR2 ANQGSEA. V lost 1 base to trimming and J lost 2 bases, with 12 bases between them.

This chain links TRBV6-5 with TRBJ1-1; D unclear. This CDR3 comprises 13 residues. V dropped 6 bases and J dropped 4 bases, with 12 bases sitting between them. In germline, CDR1 is MNHEY, CDR2 SVGAGI. CDR3 region: CASSRWSGTEAFF. CDR3 bases: TGTGCCAGCAGCCGCTGGTCGGGCACTGAAGCTTTCTTT.

This clonotype has more than one count but fewer than ten. This chain joins TRBV7-6 and TRBJ2-3, with TRBD1 identical over 8 bases. Germline CDR1 reads SGHVS; CDR2 reads FNYEAQ. The CDR3 contains 18 residues. The V and J ends lost 1 base and 4 bases, in that order; junction bases with no gene match: 13. The CDR3 region has the DNA TGTGCCAGCAGCTTAGTAAGGATGGGGCCGACAGGGGCAGATACGCAGTATTTT. Translated, it gives CASSLVRMGPTGADTQYF.

The chain combines TRBV28 with TRBJ2-7; D call uncertain. This CDR3 contains 15 residues. V was pared by 3 bases and J by 0 bases, with 12 bases between. CDR1 is MDHEN, CDR2 SYDVKM, per germline. CDR3 DNA sequence: TGTGCCAGCAGTTTCCGGAGCTCTTACTCCTACGAGCAGTACTTC. Translation: CASSFRSSYSYEQYF.

This clonotype appeared once. The CDR3 sequence is CASRTPGVNTEAFF. In nucleotides, the CDR3 is TGTGCCAGCAGGACCCCTGGGGTGAACACTGAAGCTTTCTTT. V gene TRBV27 combines with J gene TRBJ1-1; the D is unclear. The V gene lost 6 bases and the J gene lost 0 bases, with 11 bases spanning the gap. Germline values: CDR1 MNHEY, CDR2 SMNVEV (reference sequence). This CDR3 has 14 amino acids.

In its sample, this clonotype was seen a few times. This chain joins TRBV3-1 and TRBJ1-4; TRBD1 matches 7 bases. Germline V lookup: CDR1 LGHDT, CDR2 YNNKEL (reference sequence). Losses at the gene ends were 4 bases for V and 6 bases for J; bases not matched to a gene: 11. The CDR3 totals 16 residues. The CDR3 reads CASSPLPGGRDEKLFF. CDR3 nucleotides: TGTGCCAGCAGCCCTCTGCCAGGGGGTAGGGATGAAAAACTGTTTTTT.

The chain recombines TRBV10-2 with TRBJ2-3; possibly TRBD2 for D (6 bases). The CDR3 is made up of 13 amino acids. The V gene's germline CDR1 is WSHSY and CDR2 SAAADI. V was cut by 6 bases and J by 3 bases, with 10 bases left in between. As DNA, the CDR3 is TGCGCCAGCAGGGGGGGAGCTACAGATACGCAGTATTTT. Protein product: CASRGGATDTQYF.

The gene calls are TRBV6-6 and TRBJ1-1; no definite D call. The V end was cut by 5 bases, the J end by 1 base, with 14 bases between. Germline V gene data show CDR1 as MNHNY and CDR2 as SVGAGI (reference sequence). The CDR3 spans 15 residues. The CDR3, as DNA: TGTGCCAGCAGTCCATCAGGTACCCCGAACACTGAAGCTTTCTTT. Translated, it gives CASSPSGTPNTEAFF.